Here is one T cell receptor (beta chain) with its context. Its target antigen remains unknown. No base-level quality is on record; no much larger clone is a single base apart. This specimen belongs to a study of T and B cells in COVID-19 patients (dated by TCRdb to the early 2020s). Study-level background: Using TRB and IGH repertoire sequencing of peripheral blood, the study characterized adaptive immunity in COVID-19 patients who had active infection or had recovered. Patients in the recovered cohort had a median age of around 34 years, compared with around 70 years for patients in the active-infection cohort. The TCR and BCR sequence repository comprised roughly 35 patients and over 60 time points, with over 8 million TCR sequences analysed. As many as 9 follow-up blood samples were collected from each patient, and in some individuals these samples spanned different disease stages. Comorbidities linked to unfavorable COVID-19 outcome were present in about 90% of the 20 patients in the active-infection cohort. An age-matched reference group of 39 healthy donors negative for COVID-19 antibodies served as the comparison for repertoire analyses. Of the roughly 19 patients in the active-infection cohort, about a dozen were critically ill and needed mechanical ventilation or ECMO. The recovered cohort included over 15 patients who contributed 20 or so samples, and most of those patients had mild to moderate COVID-19 that was managed on an outpatient basis. A couple of patients were included in both the recovered and active cohorts because samples were available from active disease and after recovery.

What the work shows at the level of the full study, not this receptor alone: Few blood samples were available from mildly ill patients while symptoms were present or from severe cases at early time points. TRBV/TRBJ gene usage was reported as strongly skewed in patients with COVID-19. The cohort was judged too small for assessing how HLA contributes to COVID-19 susceptibility or severity. Prospective validation of the reported TCR clusters was stated to be required before clinical use. The recovered cohort had approximately 2,500 exclusive TCR clusters, including 25 to 35 low-pGen clusters. During active COVID-19 the TRB repertoires were highly clonal, but at recovery diversity and richness rose above the levels seen in healthy donors. Specific T cell subsets (CD4+/Treg/CD8+) and sorted SARS-CoV-2-responsive or tetramer+ T cells had not yet been sequenced, with those experiments still ongoing.

The run used an Illumina MiSeq. Multiplex PCR with BIOMED2 TRB-A/B primer pools was used to amplify TRB rearrangements. Illumina-compatible adapters and 7-nucleotide sample barcodes were attached to the amplicons in two consecutive PCRs. All library PCRs used Phusion HS II polymerase. The amplicons were purified from gel with the NucleoSpin Gel and PCR Clean-up kit, measured on Qubit, and combined at around 4.2 nM. The quality of the amplicon pool was checked on an Agilent 2100 Bioanalyzer prior to Illumina next-generation sequencing. The paper's processing steps were these. Annotation of TRB rearrangements was performed with MiXCR 3.0.8 using the default MiXCR reference library. Non-productive reads and sequences with fewer than 2 reads were excluded, and each unique CDR3 nucleotide sequence counted as one clone. Clonality, diversity, richness and V-J gene usage were computed in R 3.5.1. GLIPH2 was used for TCR clustering by CDR3 similarity, and generation probabilities were calculated by OLGA. Only GLIPH2 clusters containing at least four unique TCR clonotypes present in at least three individuals were kept. In-frame beta chains were kept once TCRdb had trimmed the public reads at Q25 with fastp and called clones with MiXCR. Under each unique CDR3 protein, matching rows form one entry showing the most common genes and DNA. None of the V and J calls come from the authors' own analysis; TCRdb made them. This sample comprises 5,500 to 8,000 distinct CDR3 sequences, approximately 22% of them detected only once. The ten largest clones capture approximately 3.3% of the sample.

TRB repertoires were amplified from approximately 250-500 ng of genomic DNA extracted from blood. The specimen sequenced was blood. The sequence derives from a human donor who had recovered from COVID-19.

The bases read TGTGCCAGTGAGGAGGGCTCAAACTATGGCTACACCTTC. The resulting protein is CASEEGSNYGYTF. This chain joins TRBV6-1 to TRBJ1-2, with no confident D gene call. Counted from cysteine to phenylalanine, this CDR3 has 13 amino acids. The only DNA kept is the CDR3, 39 bases in frame from the first base. V is clipped by 9 bases and J by 2 bases, and the sequence between their germline boundaries is 13 bases long. Taken from the germline V gene, the CDR1 and CDR2 loops are MNHNS and SASEGT.